The clone carrying this T cell receptor (beta chain) was found a few times. Antigen specificity is unknown. The source of the sample is a study of beta chain features in type 1 diabetes. Study-level points and caveats: Patients with type 1 diabetes showed fewer VDJ junction insertions and more deletions. Shorter TCRB CDR3s, moderately but significantly so, were found in Type 1 diabetes patients in all four CD4+ subsets.

CD45RO/CCR7/CD25/CD127/CD95/CD27 staining was used to isolate CD4+ naive, central memory, regulatory and stem cell-like memory cells by sorting. Each of the sorted populations had a purity greater than 98%. CDR1 and CDR2 (germline): SGHAT, FQNNGV. The CDR3 spans 14 residues. Between the trimmed V and J ends, which lost 2 bases and 4 bases, there was a span of 11 bases. Reverse transcribing all isolated RNA meant expressed TCRB transcripts were sequenced. Approximately 3.9 million reads per sample were averaged for naive, central memory and regulatory samples. Only in-frame clones appear in the TCRdb table, and some are missing; sequencing was by immunoSEQ multiplex PCR. The sample lists some 350,000 clones, over 8.5% occurring once.

The chain combines TRBV11-2 with TRBJ1-1; D remains ambiguous. The sequencing sample was made of central memory CD4+ T cells from blood. The sequence derives from a man aged 25 to 45 with type 1 diabetes. CDR3 protein: CASSLNRESTEAFF. The CDR3 bases are TGTGCCAGCAGCTTAAACCGGGAAAGCACTGAAGCTTTCTTT.